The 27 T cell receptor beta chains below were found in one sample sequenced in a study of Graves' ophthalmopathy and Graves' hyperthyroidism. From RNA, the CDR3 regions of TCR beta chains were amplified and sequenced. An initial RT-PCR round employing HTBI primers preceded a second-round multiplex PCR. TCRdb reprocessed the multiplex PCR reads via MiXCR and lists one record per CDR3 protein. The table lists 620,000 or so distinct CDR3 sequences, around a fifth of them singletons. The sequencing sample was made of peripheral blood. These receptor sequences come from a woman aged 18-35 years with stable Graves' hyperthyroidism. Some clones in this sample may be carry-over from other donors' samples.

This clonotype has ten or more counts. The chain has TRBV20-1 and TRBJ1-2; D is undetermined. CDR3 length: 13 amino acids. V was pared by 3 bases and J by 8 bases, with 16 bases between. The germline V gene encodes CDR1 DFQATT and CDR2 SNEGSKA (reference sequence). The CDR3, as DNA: TGCAGTGCTAGGGTATTGAGGGATAGAGGCTACACCTTC. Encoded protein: CSARVLRDRGYTF.

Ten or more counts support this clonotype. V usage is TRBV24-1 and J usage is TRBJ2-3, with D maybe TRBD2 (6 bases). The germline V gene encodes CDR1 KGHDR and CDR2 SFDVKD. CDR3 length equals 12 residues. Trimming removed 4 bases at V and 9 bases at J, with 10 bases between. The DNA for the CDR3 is TGTGCCACCAGTGACCGAGGACTAACGCAGTATTTT. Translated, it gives CATSDRGLTQYF.

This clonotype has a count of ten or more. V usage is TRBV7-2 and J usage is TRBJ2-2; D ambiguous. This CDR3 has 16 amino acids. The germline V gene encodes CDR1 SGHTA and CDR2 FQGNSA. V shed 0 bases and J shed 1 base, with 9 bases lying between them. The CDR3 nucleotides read TGTGCCAGCAGCTTAGCATGGGTCATGAACACCGGGGAGCTGTTTTTT. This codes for CASSLAWVMNTGELFF.

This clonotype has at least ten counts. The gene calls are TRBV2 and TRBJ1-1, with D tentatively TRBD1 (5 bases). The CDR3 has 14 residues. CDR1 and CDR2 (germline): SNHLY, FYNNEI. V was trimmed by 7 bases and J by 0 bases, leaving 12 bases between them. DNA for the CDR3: TGTGCCAGCACTAAGACAGCTATGAACACTGAAGCTTTCTTT. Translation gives CASTKTAMNTEAFF.

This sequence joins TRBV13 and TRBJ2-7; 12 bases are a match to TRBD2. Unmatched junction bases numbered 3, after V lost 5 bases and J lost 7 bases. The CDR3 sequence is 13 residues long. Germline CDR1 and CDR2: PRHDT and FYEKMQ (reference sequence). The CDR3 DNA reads TGTGCCAGCAGCGCCGGGACTAGCGGGGAGCAGTACTTC. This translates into CASSAGTSGEQYF.

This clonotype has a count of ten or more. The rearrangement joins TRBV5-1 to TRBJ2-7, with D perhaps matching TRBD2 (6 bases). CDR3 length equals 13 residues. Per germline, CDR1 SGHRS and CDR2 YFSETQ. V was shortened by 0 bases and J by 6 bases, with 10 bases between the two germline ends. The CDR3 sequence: CASSLDGGAEQYF. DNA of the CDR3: TGCGCCAGCAGCTTGGATGGAGGGGCCGAGCAGTACTTC.

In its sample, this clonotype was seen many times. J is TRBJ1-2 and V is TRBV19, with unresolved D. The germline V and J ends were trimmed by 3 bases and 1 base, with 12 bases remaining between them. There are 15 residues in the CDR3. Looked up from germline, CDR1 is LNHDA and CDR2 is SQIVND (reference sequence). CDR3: CASSIEGIFNYGYTF. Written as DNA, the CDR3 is TGTGCCAGTAGTATCGAAGGAATTTTTAACTATGGCTACACCTTC.

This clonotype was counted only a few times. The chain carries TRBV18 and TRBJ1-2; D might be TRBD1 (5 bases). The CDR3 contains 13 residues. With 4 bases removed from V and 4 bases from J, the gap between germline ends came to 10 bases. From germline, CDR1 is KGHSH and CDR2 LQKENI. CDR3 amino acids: CASSLQVGYGYTF. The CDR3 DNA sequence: TGTGCCAGCTCACTACAGGTGGGCTATGGCTACACCTTC. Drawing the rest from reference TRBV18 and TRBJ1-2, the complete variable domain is NAGVMQNPRHLVRRRGQEARLRCSPMKGHSHVYWYRQLPEEGLKFMVYLQKENIIDESGMPKERFSAEFPKEGPSILRIQQVVRGDSAAYFCASSLQVGYGYTFGSGTRLTVV.

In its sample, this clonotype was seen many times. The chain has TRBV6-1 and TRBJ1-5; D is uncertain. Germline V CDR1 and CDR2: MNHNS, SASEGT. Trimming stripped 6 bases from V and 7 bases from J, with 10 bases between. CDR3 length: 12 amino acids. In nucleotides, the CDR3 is TGTGCCAGCAGGGAACTGGGGCAGCCCCAGCATTTT. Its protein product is CASRELGQPQHF.

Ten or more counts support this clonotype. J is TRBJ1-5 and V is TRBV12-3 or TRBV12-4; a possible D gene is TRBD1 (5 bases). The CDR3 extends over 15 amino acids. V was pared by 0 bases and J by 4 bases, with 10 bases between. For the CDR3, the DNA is TGTGCCAGCAGTTTAGCGGTGGGGGGGAATCAGCCCCAGCATTTT. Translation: CASSLAVGGNQPQHF.

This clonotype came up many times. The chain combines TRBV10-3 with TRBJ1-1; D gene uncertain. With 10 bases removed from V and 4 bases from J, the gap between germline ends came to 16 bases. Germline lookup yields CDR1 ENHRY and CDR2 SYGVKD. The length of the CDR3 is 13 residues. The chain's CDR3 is CATTLTGSTEAFF. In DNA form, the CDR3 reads TGTGCCACCACGTTGACGGGGAGCACTGAAGCTTTCTTT.

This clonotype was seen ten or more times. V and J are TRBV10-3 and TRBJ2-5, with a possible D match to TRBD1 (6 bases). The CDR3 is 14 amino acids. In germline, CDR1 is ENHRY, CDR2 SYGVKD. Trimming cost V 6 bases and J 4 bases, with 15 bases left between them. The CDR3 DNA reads TGTGCCATCAGCGAAGGGGGACCTGGAGAGACCCAGTACTTC. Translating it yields CAISEGGPGETQYF.

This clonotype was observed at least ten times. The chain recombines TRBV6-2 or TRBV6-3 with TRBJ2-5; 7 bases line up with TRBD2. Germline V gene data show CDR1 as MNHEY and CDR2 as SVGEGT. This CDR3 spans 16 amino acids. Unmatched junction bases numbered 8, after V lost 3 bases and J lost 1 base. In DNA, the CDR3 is TGTGCCAGCAGTTATGGAGTAGCGGGCTCCCAAGAGACCCAGTACTTC. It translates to CASSYGVAGSQETQYF.

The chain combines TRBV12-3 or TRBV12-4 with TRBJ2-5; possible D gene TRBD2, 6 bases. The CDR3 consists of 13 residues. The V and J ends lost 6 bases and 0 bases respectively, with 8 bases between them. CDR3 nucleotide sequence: TGTGCCAGCAGCGCGGGGCACCAAGAGACCCAGTACTTC. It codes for CASSAGHQETQYF.

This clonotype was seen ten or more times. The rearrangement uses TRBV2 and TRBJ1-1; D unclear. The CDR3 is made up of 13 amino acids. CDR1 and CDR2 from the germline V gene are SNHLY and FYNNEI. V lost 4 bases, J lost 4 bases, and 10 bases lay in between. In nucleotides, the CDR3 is TGTGCCAGCAGTGTTATGGGGTCCACTGAAGCTTTCTTT. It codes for CASSVMGSTEAFF.

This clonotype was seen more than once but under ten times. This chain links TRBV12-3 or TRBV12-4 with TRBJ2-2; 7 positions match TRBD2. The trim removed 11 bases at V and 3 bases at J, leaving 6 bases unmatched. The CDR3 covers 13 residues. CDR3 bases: TGTGCCTGCTGGACTAGAGACACCGGGGAGCTGTTTTTT. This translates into CACWTRDTGELFF.

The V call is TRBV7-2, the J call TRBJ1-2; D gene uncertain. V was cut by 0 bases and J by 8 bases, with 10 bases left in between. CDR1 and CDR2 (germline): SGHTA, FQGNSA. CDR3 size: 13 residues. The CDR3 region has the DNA TGTGCCAGCAGCTTAGCTCAGGCCGTGGGCTACACCTTC. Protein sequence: CASSLAQAVGYTF.

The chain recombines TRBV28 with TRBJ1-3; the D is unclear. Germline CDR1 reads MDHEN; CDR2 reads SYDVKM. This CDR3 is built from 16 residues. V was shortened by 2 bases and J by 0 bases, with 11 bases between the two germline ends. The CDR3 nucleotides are TGTGCCAGCAGTTTAGAATACGGTCACTCTGGAAACACCATATATTTT. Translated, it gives CASSLEYGHSGNTIYF. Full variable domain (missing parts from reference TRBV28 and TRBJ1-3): DVKVTQSSRYLVKRTGEKVFLECVQDMDHENMFWYRQDPGLGLRLIYFSYDVKMKEKGDIPEGYSVSREKKERFSLILESASTNQTSMYLCASSLEYGHSGNTIYFGEGSWLTVV.

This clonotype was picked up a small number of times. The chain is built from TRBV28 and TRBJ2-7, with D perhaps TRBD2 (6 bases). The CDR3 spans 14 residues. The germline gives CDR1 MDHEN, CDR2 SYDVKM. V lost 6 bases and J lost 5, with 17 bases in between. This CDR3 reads CASSVTRFSHEQYF. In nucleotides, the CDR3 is TGTGCCAGCAGCGTGACTAGGTTCAGCCACGAGCAGTACTTC. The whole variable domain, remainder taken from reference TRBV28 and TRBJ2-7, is DVKVTQSSRYLVKRTGEKVFLECVQDMDHENMFWYRQDPGLGLRLIYFSYDVKMKEKGDIPEGYSVSREKKERFSLILESASTNQTSMYLCASSVTRFSHEQYFGPGTRLTVT.

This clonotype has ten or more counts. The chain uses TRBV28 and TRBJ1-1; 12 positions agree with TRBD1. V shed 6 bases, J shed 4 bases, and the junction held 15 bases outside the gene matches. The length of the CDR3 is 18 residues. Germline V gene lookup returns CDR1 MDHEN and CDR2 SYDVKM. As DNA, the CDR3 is TGTGCCAGCAGCTCGGCATTCGGGACAGGGGGCTCGGGCACTGAAGCTTTCTTT. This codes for CASSSAFGTGGSGTEAFF.

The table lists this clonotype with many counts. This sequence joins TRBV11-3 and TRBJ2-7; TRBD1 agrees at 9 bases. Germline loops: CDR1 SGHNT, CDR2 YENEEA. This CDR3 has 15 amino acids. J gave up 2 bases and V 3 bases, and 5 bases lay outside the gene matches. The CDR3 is CASSFGGQGPYEQYF. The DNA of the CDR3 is TGTGCCAGCAGCTTCGGGGGACAGGGCCCCTACGAGCAGTACTTC.

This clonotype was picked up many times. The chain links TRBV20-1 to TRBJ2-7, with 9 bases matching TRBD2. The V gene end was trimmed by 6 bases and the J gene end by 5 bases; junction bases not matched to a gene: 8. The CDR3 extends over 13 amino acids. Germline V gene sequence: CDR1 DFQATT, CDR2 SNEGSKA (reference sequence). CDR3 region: CSAVAGVGNEQYF. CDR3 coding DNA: TGCAGTGCCGTAGCGGGAGTAGGGAACGAGCAGTACTTC.

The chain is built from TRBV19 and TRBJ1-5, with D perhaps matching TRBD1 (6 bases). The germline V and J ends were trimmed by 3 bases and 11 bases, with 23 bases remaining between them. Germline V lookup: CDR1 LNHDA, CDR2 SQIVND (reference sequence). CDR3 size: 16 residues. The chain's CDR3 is CASSIPGDRSNGAQHF. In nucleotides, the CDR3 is TGTGCCAGTAGTATTCCCGGAGACAGGTCAAATGGGGCCCAGCATTTT.

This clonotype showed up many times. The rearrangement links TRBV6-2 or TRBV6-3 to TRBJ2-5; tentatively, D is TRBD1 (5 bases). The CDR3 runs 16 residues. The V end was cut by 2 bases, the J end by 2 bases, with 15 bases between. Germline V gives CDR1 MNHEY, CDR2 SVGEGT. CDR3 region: CASSYGQGGLQETQYF. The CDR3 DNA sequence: TGTGCCAGCAGTTACGGGCAGGGCGGTTTGCAAGAGACCCAGTACTTC.

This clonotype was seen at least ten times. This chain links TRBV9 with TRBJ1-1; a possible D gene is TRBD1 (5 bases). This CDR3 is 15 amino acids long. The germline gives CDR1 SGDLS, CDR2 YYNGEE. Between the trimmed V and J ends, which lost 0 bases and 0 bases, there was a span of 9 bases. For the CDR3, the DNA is TGTGCCAGCAGCGTAGCGGCAGGGATGAACACTGAAGCTTTCTTT. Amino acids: CASSVAAGMNTEAFF.

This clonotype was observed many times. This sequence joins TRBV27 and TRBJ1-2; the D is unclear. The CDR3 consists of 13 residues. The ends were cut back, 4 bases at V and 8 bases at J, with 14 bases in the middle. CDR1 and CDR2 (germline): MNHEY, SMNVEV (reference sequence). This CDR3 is CASSSAFGLGYTF. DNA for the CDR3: TGTGCCAGCAGTTCCGCTTTTGGCTTAGGCTACACCTTC.

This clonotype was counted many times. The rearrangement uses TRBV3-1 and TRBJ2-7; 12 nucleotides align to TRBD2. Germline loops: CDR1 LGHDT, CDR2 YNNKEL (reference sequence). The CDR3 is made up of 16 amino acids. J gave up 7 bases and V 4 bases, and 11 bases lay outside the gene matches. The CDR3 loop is CASSPRKTSGGGEQYF. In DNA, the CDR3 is TGTGCCAGCAGCCCTCGTAAGACTAGCGGGGGAGGGGAGCAGTACTTC.